Below, one TCR beta chain is given with its context. This sample stems from a study of shared T cell receptors in the human thymus. V lost 4 bases, J lost 11 bases, and 14 bases lay in between. The CDR3 runs to 12 residues. Per germline, CDR1 MGHRA and CDR2 YSYEKL. Assay used: immunoSEQ multiplex PCR; TCRdb lists only in-frame clones, some missing. This sample yields 600,000 or so clones, of which about 89% are seen a single time; about 0.0094% belongs to the top ten. The same sample was also studied in work on human thymus T cells. That paper states: The sample donors, healthy Finnish infants, were having corrective surgery for congenital heart defects. Use of V and J genes seemed skewed within the thymic and blood repertoires. Overlap was high between thymic repertoires from unrelated individuals, as reported in related research.

This receptor was identified in a boy in the first two years of life with a congenital heart defect. The chain joins TRBV4-1 to TRBJ1-1; D is possibly TRBD1 (5 bases). Sequences were obtained from thymocytes. CDR3 protein: CASSPGPPQAFF. CDR3 nucleotides: TGCGCCAGCAGCCCAGGGCCCCCTCAGGCTTTCTTT.